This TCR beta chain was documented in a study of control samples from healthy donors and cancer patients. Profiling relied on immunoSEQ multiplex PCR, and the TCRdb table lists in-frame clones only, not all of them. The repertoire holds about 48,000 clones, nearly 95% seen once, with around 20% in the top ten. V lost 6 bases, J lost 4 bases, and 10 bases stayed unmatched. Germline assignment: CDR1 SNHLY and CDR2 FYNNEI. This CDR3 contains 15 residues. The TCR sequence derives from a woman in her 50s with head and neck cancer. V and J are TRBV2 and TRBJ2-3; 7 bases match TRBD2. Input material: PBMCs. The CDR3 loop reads CASRWDYLVADTQYF. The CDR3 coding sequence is TGTGCCAGCAGATGGGACTACCTTGTGGCAGATACGCAGTATTTT. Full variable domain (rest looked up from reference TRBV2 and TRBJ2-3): EPEVTQTPSHQVTQMGQEVILRCVPISNHLYFYWYRQILGQKVEFLVSFYNNEISEKSEIFDDQFSVERPDGSNFTLKIRSTKLEDSAMYFCASRWDYLVADTQYFGPGTRLTVL.